This TCR beta chain was retrieved from a study of T and B cells in COVID-19 patients. Across the study: Critical illness requiring mechanical ventilation or extracorporeal membrane oxygenation affected three fifths of the roughly 20 active-infection patients.

General study findings and limits: Clonality of TRB repertoires was high in active COVID-19; recovery brought above-healthy diversity and richness.

Blood genomic DNA input for TRB amplification was about 220-500 ng. TRB rearrangements were amplified by multiplex PCR with BIOMED2 TRB-A/B primers. TCRdb called the multiplex PCR reads again in MiXCR, with one record for every CDR3 protein. The table records a few thousand distinct CDR3 sequences, around 26% of them present only once. This CDR3 is built from 18 residues. The V gene end was trimmed by 6 bases and the J gene end by 0 bases; junction bases not matched to a gene: 13. Points on this clonotype: The antigen is undetermined.

This TCR was recovered from a human donor with active COVID-19. Sequencing input: blood. The chain has TRBV12-3 or TRBV12-4 and TRBJ2-7; 11 bases fit TRBD2. This CDR3 is CASRRGGTSGVSSYEQYF. The CDR3 bases are TGTGCCAGCAGAAGGGGCGGGACTAGCGGAGTGAGCTCCTACGAGCAGTACTTC.